Listed below are T cell receptor beta chains from one sample, sequenced in a study of cytomegalovirus exposure and HLA in healthy donors. Produced via immunoSEQ multiplex PCR; TCRdb's table is partial and in-frame only. This sample yields some 190,000 clones, of which less than 80% are seen a single time; 1.5% to 2% belongs to the top ten. Sample: PBMCs. Receptors originate from a man younger than 35 in good health and CMV-seronegative. CDR3s include the opening cysteine and the closing phenylalanine or tryptophan. A D gene is named only where the DNA matches it firmly. Not all rows give a size; the values are once, few, many and, for expanded clones, a class.

cdr3_aa: CASSPGGSLGNEQFF
cdr3_nt: TGCGCCAGCAGCCCGGGCGGGAGCTTAGGGAATGAGCAGTTCTTC
clone_size: NA
d_call: TRBD2
v_call: TRBV5-1
j_call: TRBJ2-1

cdr3_aa: CASSLDLGPSREQYF
cdr3_nt: TGTGCCAGCAGCTTAGATTTGGGGCCTAGTAGAGAGCAGTACTTC
clone_size: few
d_call: NA
v_call: TRBV11-3
j_call: TRBJ2-7

cdr3_aa: CASSTDRAPNEKLFF
cdr3_nt: TGCGCCAGCAGCACCGACAGGGCCCCTAATGAAAAACTGTTTTTT
clone_size: NA
d_call: TRBD1
v_call: TRBV5-1
j_call: TRBJ1-4

cdr3_aa: CASSLPRGGTDTQYF
cdr3_nt: TGCGCCAGCAGTTTGCCCAGGGGGGGCACAGATACGCAGTATTTT
clone_size: NA
d_call: NA
v_call: TRBV5-1
j_call: TRBJ2-3

cdr3_aa: CASSSPGRTSPHGYTF
cdr3_nt: TGTGCCAGCAGCTCCCCGGGGAGGACGAGCCCCCATGGCTACACCTTC
clone_size: NA
d_call: NA
v_call: TRBV11-1
j_call: TRBJ1-2

cdr3_aa: CASSFLDRGYEQYF
cdr3_nt: TGTGCCAGCAGTTTTTTGGACAGGGGGTACGAGCAGTACTTC
clone_size: NA
d_call: TRBD1
v_call: TRBV28
j_call: TRBJ2-7

cdr3_aa: CASSFGGASYEQYF
cdr3_nt: TGCGCCAGCAGCTTCGGAGGGGCCTCCTACGAGCAGTACTTC
clone_size: NA
d_call: NA
v_call: TRBV5-1
j_call: TRBJ2-7

cdr3_aa: CASSFSSGGVDTQYF
cdr3_nt: TGTGCCAGCAGCTTTTCTAGCGGGGGTGTAGATACGCAGTATTTT
clone_size: NA
d_call: TRBD2
v_call: TRBV7-2
j_call: TRBJ2-3

cdr3_aa: CASSLGRGNYEQYF
cdr3_nt: TGTGCCAGCAGCCTCGGGCGGGGTAACTACGAGCAGTACTTC
clone_size: NA
d_call: NA
v_call: TRBV7-2
j_call: TRBJ2-7

cdr3_aa: CASSDPGQQETQYF
cdr3_nt: TGTGCCAGCAGCGATCCGGGACAGCAAGAGACCCAGTACTTC
clone_size: NA
d_call: TRBD1
v_call: TRBV7-9
j_call: TRBJ2-5

cdr3_aa: CASSWRGRAYNEQFF
cdr3_nt: TGTGCCAGCAGTTGGAGGGGAAGGGCCTACAATGAGCAGTTCTTC
clone_size: NA
d_call: NA
v_call: TRBV28
j_call: TRBJ2-1

cdr3_aa: CASSFRGGELFF
cdr3_nt: TGTGCCAGCAGCTTCCGGGGGGGGGAGCTGTTTTTT
clone_size: NA
d_call: NA
v_call: TRBV7-2
j_call: TRBJ2-2

cdr3_aa: CASSLASPNQPQHF
cdr3_nt: TGTGCCAGCAGCTTAGCCAGTCCCAATCAGCCCCAGCATTTT
clone_size: NA
d_call: NA
v_call: TRBV7-9
j_call: TRBJ1-5

cdr3_aa: CASSLQGSNEKLFF
cdr3_nt: TGTGCCAGCAGCCTACAGGGGTCTAATGAAAAACTGTTTTTT
clone_size: few
d_call: TRBD1
v_call: TRBV27
j_call: TRBJ1-4

cdr3_aa: CASSLGQGNEKLFF
cdr3_nt: TGCGCCAGCAGCCTCGGACAGGGTAATGAAAAACTGTTTTTT
clone_size: NA
d_call: TRBD1
v_call: TRBV5-1
j_call: TRBJ1-4

cdr3_aa: CASNLGGWYGYTF
cdr3_nt: TGTGCCAGTAATCTCGGGGGATGGTATGGCTACACCTTC
clone_size: few
d_call: NA
v_call: TRBV19
j_call: TRBJ1-2

cdr3_aa: CASSLAGPGDEQYF
cdr3_nt: TGTGCCAGCAGCTTAGCCGGGCCGGGGGACGAGCAGTACTTC
clone_size: NA
d_call: NA
v_call: TRBV7-8
j_call: TRBJ2-7

cdr3_aa: CASSHNRDTQYF
cdr3_nt: TGTGCCAGCAGTCATAACCGGGATACGCAGTATTTT
clone_size: NA
d_call: NA
v_call: TRBV13
j_call: TRBJ2-3

cdr3_aa: CASSDRQGYEKLFF
cdr3_nt: TGTGCCAGCAGTGACCGACAGGGGTACGAAAAACTGTTTTTT
clone_size: few
d_call: TRBD1
v_call: TRBV28
j_call: TRBJ1-4